One and the same sample provided the 2 T cell receptor beta chains below, sequenced in a study of blood T cell repertoires in COVID-19. Here immunoSEQ multiplex PCR was the method, and the copy in TCRdb shows in-frame clones only, minus some. Among fewer than 350,000 clones listed, around 89% were seen once. Input material: peripheral blood. The source of these receptors is a middle-aged man with acute or convalescent COVID-19.

The chain is built from TRBV5-1 and TRBJ2-4, with 10 bases matching TRBD1. CDR1 is SGHRS, CDR2 YFSETQ, per germline. Trimming at V came to 2 bases and at J to 7 bases, leaving 6 bases not matched to a gene. The CDR3 has 15 residues. DNA of the CDR3: TGCGCCAGCAGCTTAATGGGGACAGGGGTGAACATTCAGTACTTC. It translates to CASSLMGTGVNIQYF.

In its sample, this clone was seen once. The gene calls are TRBV5-1 and TRBJ2-7; maybe TRBD1 (6 bases). V dropped 1 base and J dropped 0 bases, with 17 bases sitting between them. This CDR3 is 17 amino acids long. Germline V gene lookup returns CDR1 SGHRS and CDR2 YFSETQ. CDR3 protein: CASSLLGSRQVSYEQYF. The CDR3 coding sequence is TGCGCCAGCAGCTTGTTAGGGTCCCGACAGGTCTCCTACGAGCAGTACTTC.